This is a list of T cell receptor beta chains from one sample in a study of patients and donors after allogeneic stem cell transplantation. Each CDR3 protein is one row after TCRdb ran MiXCR on the RT-PCR reads. The sample carries more than 850,000 distinct CDR3 sequences, roughly 18% recorded once. The sample taken for sequencing was blood, either unsorted or a sorted T cell fraction (not recorded which). Receptor source: a human donor who was either an allogeneic HSCT recipient or a stem cell or donor lymphocyte infusion donor (not recorded which). It is not recorded whose cells these are; they may come from a transplant donor. CDR3s include the opening cysteine and the closing phenylalanine or tryptophan. A D gene is named only where the DNA matches it firmly. Some rows have no size entry. The others give once, few or many, or a class for an expanded clone.

cdr3_length clone_size j_call d_call v_call cdr3_aa cdr3_nt
13 few TRBJ1-1 - TRBV30 CAWSVGLGTEAFF TGTGCCTGGAGTGTAGGTTTGGGCACTGAAGCTTTCTTT
12 few TRBJ2-7 - TRBV6-5 CASGQGGFEQYF TGTGCCAGCGGGCAGGGGGGCTTCGAGCAGTACTTC
14 few TRBJ1-5 - TRBV6-5 CASSYGGGREPQHF TGTGCCAGCAGTTACGGGGGGGGGAGGGAGCCCCAGCATTTT
19 few TRBJ2-3 TRBD2 TRBV5-1 CASSATGSGTVFDTDTQYF TGCGCCAGCAGCGCAACGGGTAGCGGGACCGTCTTTGACACAGATACGCAGTATTTT
13 - TRBJ2-5 - TRBV15 CATSSQEQETQYF TGTGCCACCAGCAGCCAGGAACAAGAGACCCAGTACTTC
16 - TRBJ1-6 - TRBV7-3 CASSRNGGGEMSPLHF TGTGCCAGCAGCCGGAATGGGGGGGGCGAGATGTCACCCCTCCACTTT
15 few TRBJ1-5 - TRBV20-1 CSASMGPSNYQPQHF TGCAGTGCCTCGATGGGACCTTCCAACTATCAGCCCCAGCATTTT
13 - TRBJ2-3 - TRBV25-1 CASGDRLIDTQYF TGTGCCAGCGGTGATCGATTGATAGATACGCAGTATTTT
13 - TRBJ2-2 - TRBV28 CASSMEPPRELFF TGTGCCAGCAGTATGGAGCCCCCGCGGGAGCTGTTTTTT
12 - TRBJ2-3 - TRBV6-5 CASSDSEDTQYF TGTGCCAGCTCAGACTCTGAAGATACGCAGTATTTT
18 - TRBJ1-5 - TRBV18 CASSGEVSGTLSNQPQHF TGTGCCAGCTCAGGGGAGGTATCCGGGACACTTAGCAATCAGCCCCAGCATTTT
13 - TRBJ2-7 - TRBV6-2/TRBV6-3 CASRSDSFYEQYF TGTGCCAGCCGTTCAGACAGTTTCTACGAGCAGTACTTC
16 - TRBJ2-1 - TRBV3-1 CASSQVGGGPYNEQFF TGTGCCAGCAGCCAAGTCGGTGGGGGACCCTACAATGAGCAGTTCTTC
16 - TRBJ2-5 TRBD2 TRBV6-2/TRBV6-3 CASRRGLANHQETQYF TGTGCCAGCAGACGAGGACTAGCAAACCACCAAGAGACCCAGTACTTC
15 many TRBJ2-1 - TRBV10-3 CAISESDLAENEQFF TGTGCCATCAGTGAGTCGGATCTGGCTGAGAATGAGCAGTTCTTC
14 many TRBJ2-7 TRBD1 TRBV10-3 CAISQGQLSYEQYF TGTGCCATCAGCCAGGGACAGCTCTCCTACGAGCAGTACTTC
11 many TRBJ1-1 - TRBV6-6 CASSYRDNAFF TGTGCCAGCAGTTATCGGGACAACGCTTTCTTT
14 few TRBJ2-4 TRBD2 TRBV12-3/TRBV12-4 CASTDWGGENIQYF TGTGCCAGCACCGACTGGGGAGGGGAGAACATTCAGTACTTC
13 few TRBJ2-1 - TRBV2 CATQRGSYNEQFF TGTGCCACCCAGAGGGGCTCCTACAATGAGCAGTTCTTC
18 once TRBJ2-2 - TRBV5-1 CASSLAPAIAANTGELFF TGCGCCAGCAGCTTGGCTCCGGCGATAGCGGCGAACACCGGGGAGCTGTTTTTT
15 few TRBJ1-1 - TRBV5-6 CASSKNAAGGKEAFF TGTGCCAGCAGCAAGAATGCGGCGGGAGGGAAAGAAGCTTTCTTT
13 - TRBJ1-5 - TRBV20-1 CSAKQEFNQPQHF TGCAGTGCTAAACAGGAATTCAATCAGCCCCAGCATTTT
14 - TRBJ2-2 - TRBV15 CATSRDRVAGELFF TGTGCCACCAGCAGAGATCGTGTTGCCGGGGAGCTGTTTTTT
16 few TRBJ2-1 TRBD1 TRBV2 CASSEVGTGRYNEQFF TGTGCCAGCAGTGAAGTCGGGACAGGACGATACAATGAGCAGTTCTTC
15 - TRBJ2-3 - TRBV3-1 CASRIGSSSTDTQYF TGTGCCAGCCGGATCGGTTCGTCTAGCACAGATACGCAGTATTTT
15 few TRBJ1-2 - TRBV2 CASSSDRHSNYGYTF TGTGCCAGCAGTTCCGACCGCCACTCTAACTATGGCTACACCTTC
14 - TRBJ2-4 - TRBV7-9 CASRPGGGVWIQYF TGTGCCAGCAGACCTGGAGGGGGGGTGTGGATTCAGTACTTC
13 - TRBJ1-1 - TRBV5-1 CASSGGRMTEAFF TGCGCCAGCAGCGGAGGGAGGATGACTGAAGCTTTCTTT
15 - TRBJ2-3 TRBD2 TRBV6-2/TRBV6-3 CASSRRAGPTDTQYF TGTGCCAGCAGTCGACGAGCGGGACCCACAGATACGCAGTATTTT
15 many TRBJ1-1 - TRBV12-3/TRBV12-4 CASSLRGGMNTEAFF TGTGCCAGCAGTTTACGAGGGGGGATGAACACTGAAGCTTTCTTT
17 few TRBJ1-5 - TRBV12-3/TRBV12-4 CASSYYMGGRGNQPQHF TGTGCCAGCAGTTATTATATGGGGGGGCGAGGCAATCAGCCCCAGCATTTT
14 many TRBJ2-7 - TRBV20-1 CSARDEDRAYEQYF TGCAGTGCTAGAGATGAGGACCGAGCCTACGAGCAGTACTTC
12 few TRBJ2-1 - TRBV6-1 CASYYSFNEQFF TGTGCCAGCTACTACTCCTTCAATGAGCAGTTCTTC
15 - TRBJ2-7 TRBD1 TRBV10-3 CAISEFGQGANEQYF TGTGCCATCAGTGAGTTCGGACAGGGGGCCAACGAGCAGTACTTC
14 - TRBJ2-1 TRBD2 TRBV24-1 CATSVPPSGSGQFF TGTGCCACCAGTGTCCCTCCTAGCGGGAGTGGGCAGTTCTTC
11 few TRBJ2-7 - TRBV29-1 CSVATAYEQYF TGCAGCGTCGCGACGGCTTACGAGCAGTACTTC
15 - TRBJ1-1 - TRBV6-5 CASSYGYPLNTEAFF TGTGCCAGCAGCTACGGGTACCCTTTGAACACTGAAGCTTTCTTT
17 - TRBJ1-1 TRBD1 TRBV11-2 CASSSPRTGVKRGEAFF TGTGCCAGCAGCTCCCCGCGGACAGGGGTCAAAAGGGGTGAAGCTTTCTTT
14 - TRBJ1-5 - TRBV28 CATKGVGGNQPQHF TGTGCCACGAAGGGCGTGGGGGGGAATCAGCCCCAGCATTTT
12 few TRBJ2-2 - TRBV5-1 CASKSSTGELFF TGCGCCAGCAAGTCGAGCACCGGGGAGCTGTTTTTT
14 - TRBJ2-3 - TRBV12-3/TRBV12-4 CASSLELGTDTQYF TGTGCCAGCAGTTTAGAGCTGGGCACAGATACGCAGTATTTT
14 - TRBJ2-3 TRBD1 TRBV18 CASSPWDRADTQYF TGTGCCAGCTCACCCTGGGACAGGGCAGATACGCAGTATTTT
12 - TRBJ1-4 - TRBV20-1 CSARGGTEKLFF TGCAGTGCTAGGGGGGGGACGGAAAAACTGTTTTTT